The source of this TCR beta chain is a study of radiation and T cells in renal cell carcinoma. Whole-study context: Nephrectomy followed 15 Gy stereotactic body radiation by 4 weeks.

CDR1 and CDR2 (germline): SGHRS, YFSETQ. With V trimmed by 0 bases and J by 7 bases, 6 bases remained unmatched. CDR3 length: 15 amino acids. Time point indicated: baseline pretreatment blood. Treatment: 15 Gy SBRT to primary tumor, nephrectomy 4 weeks later. Blood was sampled at baseline, 2 weeks and 4 weeks after SBRT. The tumor was a clear cell renal cell carcinoma. Repertoires were generated with immunoSEQ multiplex PCR, while TCRdb's copy carries only in-frame clones and drops some. This table holds some 150,000 clones, roughly 85% found once. The J gene is TRBJ2-1, the V gene TRBV5-1, with 8 bases that match TRBD2. The sample in question was blood, obtained from a patient whose treatment included radiotherapy and nephrectomy. This clonotype originated in a woman between 50 and 59 years old with renal cell carcinoma. The CDR3 DNA reads TGCGCCAGCAGCTTGGCCGCAGCGGGAGAAAATGAGCAGTTCTTC. Translation gives CASSLAAAGENEQFF.